The clone carrying this TCR beta chain was seen only a few times. These data originate in a study of shared clonotypes between healthy human individuals. There are 15 residues in the CDR3. Germline assignment: CDR1 MNHNY and CDR2 SVGAGI (reference sequence). Trimming cost V 5 bases and J 0 bases; bases outside gene matches: 7. Per the study methods: Junction-only immunoSEQ sequences carried no quality scores, so filtering differed. Generated by immunoSEQ multiplex PCR, the TCRdb table keeps only in-frame clones and is missing some. V and J calls and clone size are those listed in that table; D and trimming were worked out from the DNA. In the table there are about a million clones, approximately 75% of which are singletons.

Material for sequencing was memory CD4+ T cells from PBMCs. Subset described: CD45RA-negative fraction. This sequence originates from a man younger than 30 in good health. Some clones in this sample may be carry-over from other donors' samples. The chain couples TRBV6-6 to TRBJ2-7; 7 bases map to TRBD1. CDR3: CASSTGQSSSYEQYF. CDR3 DNA: TGTGCCAGCAGTACGGGACAGTCAAGCTCCTACGAGCAGTACTTC.